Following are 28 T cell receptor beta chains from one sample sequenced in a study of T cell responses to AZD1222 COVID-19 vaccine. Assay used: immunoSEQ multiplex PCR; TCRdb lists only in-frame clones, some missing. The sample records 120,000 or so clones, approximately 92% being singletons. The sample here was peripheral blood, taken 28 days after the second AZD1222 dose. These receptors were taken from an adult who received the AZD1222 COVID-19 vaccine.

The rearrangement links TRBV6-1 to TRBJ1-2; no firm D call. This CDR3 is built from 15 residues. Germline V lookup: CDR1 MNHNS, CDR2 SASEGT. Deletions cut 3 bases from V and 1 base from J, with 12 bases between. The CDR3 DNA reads TGTGCCAGCAGTGAGGGCCCGGACGGTAACTATGGCTACACCTTC. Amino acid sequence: CASSEGPDGNYGYTF.

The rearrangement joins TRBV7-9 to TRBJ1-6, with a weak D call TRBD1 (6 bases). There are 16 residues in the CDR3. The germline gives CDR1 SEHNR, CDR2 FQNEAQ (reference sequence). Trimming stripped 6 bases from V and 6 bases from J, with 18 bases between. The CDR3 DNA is TGTGCCAGCAGTCCCGAGGGGGGAGGGGGTAATTCACCCCTCCACTTT. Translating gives CASSPEGGGGNSPLHF.

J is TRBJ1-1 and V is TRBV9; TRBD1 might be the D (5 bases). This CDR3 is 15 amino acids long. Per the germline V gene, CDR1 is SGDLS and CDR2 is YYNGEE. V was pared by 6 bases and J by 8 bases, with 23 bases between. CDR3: CASTRSRGMEGEAFF. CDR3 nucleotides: TGTGCCAGCACCCGTAGTCGGGGAATGGAGGGGGAAGCTTTCTTT.

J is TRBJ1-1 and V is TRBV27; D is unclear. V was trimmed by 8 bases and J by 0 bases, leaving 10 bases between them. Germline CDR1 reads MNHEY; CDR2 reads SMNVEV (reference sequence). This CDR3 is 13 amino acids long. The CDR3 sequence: CASSSRLNTEAFF. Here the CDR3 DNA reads TGTGCCAGCTCATCCAGGTTGAACACTGAAGCTTTCTTT.

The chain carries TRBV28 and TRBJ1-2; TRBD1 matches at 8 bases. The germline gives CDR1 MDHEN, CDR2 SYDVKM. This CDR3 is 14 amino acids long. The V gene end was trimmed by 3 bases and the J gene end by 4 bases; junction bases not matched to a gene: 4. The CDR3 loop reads CASSFQDRAYGYTF. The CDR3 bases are TGTGCCAGCAGTTTCCAGGACAGGGCCTATGGCTACACCTTC.

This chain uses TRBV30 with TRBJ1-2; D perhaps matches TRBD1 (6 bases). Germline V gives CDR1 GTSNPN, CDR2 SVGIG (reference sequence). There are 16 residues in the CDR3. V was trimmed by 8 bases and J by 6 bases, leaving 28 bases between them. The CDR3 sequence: CAGGRASLGGGHGYTF. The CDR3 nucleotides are TGTGCCGGAGGACGGGCATCGCTCGGGGGGGGGCATGGCTACACCTTC.

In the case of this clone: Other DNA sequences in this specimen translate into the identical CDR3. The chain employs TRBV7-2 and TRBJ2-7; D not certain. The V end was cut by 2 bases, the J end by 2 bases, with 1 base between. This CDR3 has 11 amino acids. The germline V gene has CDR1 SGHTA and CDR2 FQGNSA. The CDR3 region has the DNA TGTGCCAGCAGCTTAACCTACGAGCAGTACTTC. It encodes CASSLTYEQYF. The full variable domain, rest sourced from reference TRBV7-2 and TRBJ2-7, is GAGVSQSPSNKVTEKGKDVELRCDPISGHTALYWYRQSLGQGLEFLIYFQGNSAPDKSGLPSDRFSAERTGGSVSTLTIQRTQQEDSAVYLCASSLTYEQYFGPGTRLTVT.

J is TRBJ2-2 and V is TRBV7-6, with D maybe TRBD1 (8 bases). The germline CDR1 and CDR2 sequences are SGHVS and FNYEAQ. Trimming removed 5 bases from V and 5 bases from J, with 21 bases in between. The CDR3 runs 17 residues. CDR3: CASSQNLDRGGTGELFF. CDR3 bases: TGTGCCAGCAGCCAAAACCTCGACAGGGGAGGGACCGGGGAGCTGTTTTTT.

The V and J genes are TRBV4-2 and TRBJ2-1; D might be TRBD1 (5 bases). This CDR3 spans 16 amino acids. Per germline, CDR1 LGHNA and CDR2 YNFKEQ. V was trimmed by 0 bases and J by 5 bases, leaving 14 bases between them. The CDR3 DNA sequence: TGTGCCAGCAGCCAAGATGGGCAGGGTGGGGACAATGAGCAGTTCTTC. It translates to CASSQDGQGGDNEQFF.

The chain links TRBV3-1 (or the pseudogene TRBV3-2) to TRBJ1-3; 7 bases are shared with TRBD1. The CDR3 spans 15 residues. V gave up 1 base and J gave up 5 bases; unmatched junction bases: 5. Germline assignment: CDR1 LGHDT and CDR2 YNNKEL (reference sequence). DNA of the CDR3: TGTGCCAGCAGCCAAGGGGGGACAGAGCGAAACACCATATATTTT. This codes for CASSQGGTERNTIYF.

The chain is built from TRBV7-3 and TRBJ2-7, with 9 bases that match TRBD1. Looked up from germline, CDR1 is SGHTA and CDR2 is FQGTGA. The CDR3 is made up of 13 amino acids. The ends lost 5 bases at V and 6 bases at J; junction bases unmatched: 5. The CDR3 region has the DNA TGTGCCAGCAGCGCTGGACAGGGGACCGAGCAGTACTTC. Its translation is CASSAGQGTEQYF.

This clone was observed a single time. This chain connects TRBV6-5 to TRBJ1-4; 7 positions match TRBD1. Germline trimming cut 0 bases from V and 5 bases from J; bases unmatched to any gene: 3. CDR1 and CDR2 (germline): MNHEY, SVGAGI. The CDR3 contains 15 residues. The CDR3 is CASSYSGGANEKLFF. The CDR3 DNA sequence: TGTGCCAGCAGTTACTCAGGGGGCGCGAATGAAAAACTGTTTTTT.

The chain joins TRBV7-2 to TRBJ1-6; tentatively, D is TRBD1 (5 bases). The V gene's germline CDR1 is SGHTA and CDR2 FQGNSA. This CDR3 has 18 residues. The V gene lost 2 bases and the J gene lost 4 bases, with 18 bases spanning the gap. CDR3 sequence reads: CASSLFHQRGAYNSPLHF. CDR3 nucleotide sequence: TGTGCCAGCAGCTTATTCCACCAAAGAGGGGCTTATAATTCACCCCTCCACTTT. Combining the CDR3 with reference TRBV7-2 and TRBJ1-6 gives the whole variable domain GAGVSQSPSNKVTEKGKDVELRCDPISGHTALYWYRQSLGQGLEFLIYFQGNSAPDKSGLPSDRFSAERTGGSVSTLTIQRTQQEDSAVYLCASSLFHQRGAYNSPLHFGNGTRLTVT.

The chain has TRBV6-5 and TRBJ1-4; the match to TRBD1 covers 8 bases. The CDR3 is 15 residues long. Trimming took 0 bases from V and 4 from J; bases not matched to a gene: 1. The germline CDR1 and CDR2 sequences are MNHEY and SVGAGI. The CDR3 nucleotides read TGTGCCAGCAGTTACTCGGGACAGGTTAATGAAAAACTGTTTTTT. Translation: CASSYSGQVNEKLFF.

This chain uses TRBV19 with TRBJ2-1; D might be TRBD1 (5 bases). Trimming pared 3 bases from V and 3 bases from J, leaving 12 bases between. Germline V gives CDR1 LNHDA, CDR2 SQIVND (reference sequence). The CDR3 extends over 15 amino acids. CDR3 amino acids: CASSISDSFYNEQFF. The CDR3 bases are TGTGCCAGTAGTATTTCAGACAGCTTCTACAATGAGCAGTTCTTC.

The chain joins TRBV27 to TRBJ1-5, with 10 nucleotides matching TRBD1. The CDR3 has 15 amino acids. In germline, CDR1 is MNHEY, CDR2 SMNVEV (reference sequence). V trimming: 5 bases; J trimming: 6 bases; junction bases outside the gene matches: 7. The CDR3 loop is CASSRQGAMVQPQHF. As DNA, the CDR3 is TGTGCCAGCAGTCGACAGGGGGCAATGGTTCAGCCCCAGCATTTT.

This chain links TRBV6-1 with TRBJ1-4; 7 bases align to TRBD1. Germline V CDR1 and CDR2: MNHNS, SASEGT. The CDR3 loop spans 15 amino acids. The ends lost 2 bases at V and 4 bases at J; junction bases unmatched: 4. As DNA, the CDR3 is TGTGCCAGCAGTGAACCGGGACAGAGTAATGAAAAACTGTTTTTT. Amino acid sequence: CASSEPGQSNEKLFF.

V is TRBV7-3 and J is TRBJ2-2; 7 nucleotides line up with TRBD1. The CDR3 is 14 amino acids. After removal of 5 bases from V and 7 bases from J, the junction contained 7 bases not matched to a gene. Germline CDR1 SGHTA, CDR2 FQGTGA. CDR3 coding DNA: TGTGCCAGCAGCAACGGACAGGCCGGCGGGGAGCTGTTTTTT. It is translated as CASSNGQAGGELFF.

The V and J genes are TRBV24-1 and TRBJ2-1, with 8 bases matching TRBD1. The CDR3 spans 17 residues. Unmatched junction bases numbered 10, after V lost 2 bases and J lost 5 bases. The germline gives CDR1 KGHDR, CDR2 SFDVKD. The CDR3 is CATSDSGLDRGDNEQFF. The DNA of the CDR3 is TGTGCCACCAGTGATTCAGGCCTAGACAGGGGTGACAATGAGCAGTTCTTC.

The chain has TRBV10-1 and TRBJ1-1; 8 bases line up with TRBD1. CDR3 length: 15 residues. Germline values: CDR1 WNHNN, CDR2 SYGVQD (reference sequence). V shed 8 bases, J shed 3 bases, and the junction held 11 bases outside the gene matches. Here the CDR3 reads CASSRKAGGYTEAFF. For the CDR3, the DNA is TGCGCCAGCTCCCGCAAGGCAGGGGGCTACACTGAAGCTTTCTTT.

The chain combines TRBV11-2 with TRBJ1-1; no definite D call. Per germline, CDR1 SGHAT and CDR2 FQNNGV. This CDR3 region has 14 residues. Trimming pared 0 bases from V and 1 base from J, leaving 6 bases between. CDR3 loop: CASSLDPGNTEAFF. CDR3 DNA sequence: TGTGCCAGCAGCTTAGATCCGGGGAACACTGAAGCTTTCTTT.

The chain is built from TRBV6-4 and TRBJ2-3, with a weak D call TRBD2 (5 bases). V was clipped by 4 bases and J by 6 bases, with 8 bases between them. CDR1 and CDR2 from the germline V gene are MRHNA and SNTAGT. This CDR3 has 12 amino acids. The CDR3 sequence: CASSAGGDTQYF. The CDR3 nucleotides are TGTGCCAGCAGTGCGGGCGGGGATACGCAGTATTTT.

CDR3 DNA: TGCGCCAGCAGCCAAGATCAGGGGAACACTGAAGCTTTCTTT. Translated: CASSQDQGNTEAFF. The chain links TRBV4-3 to TRBJ1-1, with TRBD1 as a possible D gene (5 bases). Germline values: CDR1 LGHNA, CDR2 YSLEER. The CDR3 is 14 residues long. V was shortened by 0 bases and J by 1 base, with 6 bases between the two germline ends.

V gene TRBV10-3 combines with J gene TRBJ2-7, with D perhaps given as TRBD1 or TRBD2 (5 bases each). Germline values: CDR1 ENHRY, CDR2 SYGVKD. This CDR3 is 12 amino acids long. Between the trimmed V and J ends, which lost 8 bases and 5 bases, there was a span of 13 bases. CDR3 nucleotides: TGTGCCATCCGGGACCGGTTGGACGAGCAGTACTTC. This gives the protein CAIRDRLDEQYF.

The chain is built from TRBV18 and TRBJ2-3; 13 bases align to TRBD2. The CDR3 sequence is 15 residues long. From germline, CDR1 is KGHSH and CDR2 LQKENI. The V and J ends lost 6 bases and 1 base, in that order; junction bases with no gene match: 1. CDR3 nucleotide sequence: TGTGCCAGCTCGGGGACTAGCGGGGGCACAGATACGCAGTATTTT. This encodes CASSGTSGGTDTQYF.

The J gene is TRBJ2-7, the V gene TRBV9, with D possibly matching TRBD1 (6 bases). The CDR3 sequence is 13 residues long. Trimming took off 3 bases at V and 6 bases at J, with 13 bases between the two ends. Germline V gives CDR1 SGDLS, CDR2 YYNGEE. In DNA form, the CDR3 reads TGTGCCAGCAGCGCTACAGGGCGGAGCGAGCAGTACTTC. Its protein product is CASSATGRSEQYF.

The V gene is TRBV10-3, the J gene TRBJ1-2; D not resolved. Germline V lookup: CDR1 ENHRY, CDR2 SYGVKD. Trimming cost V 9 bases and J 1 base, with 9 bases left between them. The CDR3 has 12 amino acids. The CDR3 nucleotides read TGTGCCATTTCGAATGATAACTATGGCTACACCTTC. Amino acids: CAISNDNYGYTF.

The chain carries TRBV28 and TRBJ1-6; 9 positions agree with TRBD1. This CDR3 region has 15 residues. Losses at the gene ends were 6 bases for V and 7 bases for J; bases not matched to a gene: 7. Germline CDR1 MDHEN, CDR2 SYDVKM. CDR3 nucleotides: TGTGCCAGCAGAGATCACAGGGGGCGCAATTCACCCCTCCACTTT. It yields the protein CASRDHRGRNSPLHF.